This T cell receptor beta chain was profiled in a study of regulatory T cells in long-lasting Graves disease. Time point specified: newly diagnosed GD, antithyroid drugs for less than 3 months. Scientists built the TCR library using RNA that was extracted from PBMCs. Combining iRepertoire HTBI primers with Arm-PCR of CDR3 regions, the authors built TCR beta libraries. TCRdb reprocessed the multiplex PCR reads with MiXCR, giving one entry per CDR3 protein. The table shows about 440,000 distinct CDR3 sequences, with around 14% occurring only once. The CDR3 spans 16 residues. The V gene lost 5 bases and the J gene lost 1 base, with 15 bases spanning the gap. CDR1 is LNHNV and CDR2 is YYDKDF in the germline V gene (reference sequence). These data also formed part of another study, on T cells in Graves' hyperthyroidism and ophthalmopathy. That publication notes: Each diagnosis was grounded in clinical symptoms, serum thyroxine and TRAb, thyroid ultrasound, and orbital computed tomography.

Sequencing was performed on peripheral blood mononuclear cells (PBMCs), taken at new diagnosis, from a patient treated with antithyroid drugs. V is TRBV15 and J is TRBJ2-1; D is unresolved. This clonotype was obtained from a woman aged 30 to 39 with Graves disease. In DNA, the CDR3 is TGTGCCACCAGCCCCTCCCTGGGGTTTTCCTACAATGAGCAGTTCTTC. It specifies CATSPSLGFSYNEQFF. The full variable domain, its missing parts supplied by reference TRBV15 and TRBJ2-1, is DAMVIQNPRYQVTQFGKPVTLSCSQTLNHNVMYWYQQKSSQAPKLLFHYYDKDFNNEADTPDNFQSRRPNTSFCFLDIRSPGLGDTAMYLCATSPSLGFSYNEQFFGPGTRLTVL.